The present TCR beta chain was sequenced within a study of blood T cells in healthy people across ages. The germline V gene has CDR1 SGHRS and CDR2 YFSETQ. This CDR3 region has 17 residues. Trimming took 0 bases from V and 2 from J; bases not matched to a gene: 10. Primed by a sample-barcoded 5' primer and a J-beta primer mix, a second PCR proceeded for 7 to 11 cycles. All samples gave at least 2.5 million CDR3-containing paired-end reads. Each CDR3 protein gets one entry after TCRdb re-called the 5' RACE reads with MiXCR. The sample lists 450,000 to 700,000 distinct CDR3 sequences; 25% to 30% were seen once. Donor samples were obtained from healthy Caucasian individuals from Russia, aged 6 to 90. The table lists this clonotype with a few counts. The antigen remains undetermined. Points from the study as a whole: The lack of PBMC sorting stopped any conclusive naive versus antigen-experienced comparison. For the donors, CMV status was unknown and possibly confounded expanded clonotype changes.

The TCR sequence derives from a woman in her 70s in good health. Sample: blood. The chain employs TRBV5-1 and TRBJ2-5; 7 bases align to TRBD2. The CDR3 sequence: CASSLDPSGIRQETQYF. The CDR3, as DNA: TGCGCCAGCAGCTTGGACCCTAGCGGAATACGACAAGAGACCCAGTACTTC. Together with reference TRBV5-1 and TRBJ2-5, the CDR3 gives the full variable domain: KAGVTQTPRYLIKTRGQQVTLSCSPISGHRSVSWYQQTPGQGLQFLFEYFSETQRNKGNFPGRFSGRQFSNSRSEMNVSTLELGDSALYLCASSLDPSGIRQETQYFGPGTRLLVL.